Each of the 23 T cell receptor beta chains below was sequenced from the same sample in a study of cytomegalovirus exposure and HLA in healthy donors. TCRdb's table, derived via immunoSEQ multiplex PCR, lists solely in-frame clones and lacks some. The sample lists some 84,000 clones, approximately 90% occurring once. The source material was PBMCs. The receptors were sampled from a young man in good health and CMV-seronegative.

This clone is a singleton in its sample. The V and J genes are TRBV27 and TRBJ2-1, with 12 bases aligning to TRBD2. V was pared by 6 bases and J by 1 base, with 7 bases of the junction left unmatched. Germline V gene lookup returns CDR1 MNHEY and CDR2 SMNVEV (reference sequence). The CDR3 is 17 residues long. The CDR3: CASRPRLAGVSYNEQFF. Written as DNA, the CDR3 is TGTGCCAGCAGACCAAGACTAGCGGGAGTTTCCTACAATGAGCAGTTCTTC.

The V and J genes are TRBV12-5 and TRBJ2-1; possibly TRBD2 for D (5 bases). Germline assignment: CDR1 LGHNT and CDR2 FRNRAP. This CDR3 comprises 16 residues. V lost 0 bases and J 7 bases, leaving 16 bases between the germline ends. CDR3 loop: CASGLVKAGLGNEQFF. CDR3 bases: TGTGCTAGTGGTTTGGTTAAGGCAGGACTTGGGAATGAGCAGTTCTTC.

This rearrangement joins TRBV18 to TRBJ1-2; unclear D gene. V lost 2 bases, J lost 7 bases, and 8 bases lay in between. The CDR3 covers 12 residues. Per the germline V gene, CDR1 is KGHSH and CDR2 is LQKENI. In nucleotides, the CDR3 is TGTGCCAGCTCACCATCACGCGGTGGCTACACCTTC. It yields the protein CASSPSRGGYTF. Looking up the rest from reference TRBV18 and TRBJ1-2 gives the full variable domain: NAGVMQNPRHLVRRRGQEARLRCSPMKGHSHVYWYRQLPEEGLKFMVYLQKENIIDESGMPKERFSAEFPKEGPSILRIQQVVRGDSAAYFCASSPSRGGYTFGSGTRLTVV.

CDR3 sequence: CASSQVGQGTDTQYF. For the CDR3, the DNA is TGCGCCAGCAGCCAAGTCGGCCAGGGGACAGATACGCAGTATTTT. This chain joins TRBV4-1 and TRBJ2-3, with D maybe TRBD1 (6 bases). The length of the CDR3 is 15 residues. The germline V gene encodes CDR1 MGHRA and CDR2 YSYEKL. Trimming cost V 1 base and J 3 bases, with 11 bases left between them.

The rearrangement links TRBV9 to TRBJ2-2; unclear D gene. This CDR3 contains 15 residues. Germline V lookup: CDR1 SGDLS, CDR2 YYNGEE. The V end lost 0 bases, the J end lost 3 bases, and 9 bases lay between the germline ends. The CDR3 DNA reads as TGTGCCAGCAGCGTAGAAGTTAGCTACACCGGGGAGCTGTTTTTT. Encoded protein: CASSVEVSYTGELFF.

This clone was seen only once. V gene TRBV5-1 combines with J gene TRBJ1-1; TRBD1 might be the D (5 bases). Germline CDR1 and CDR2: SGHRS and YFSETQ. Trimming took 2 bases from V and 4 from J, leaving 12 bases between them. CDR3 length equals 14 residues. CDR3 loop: CASSFTGGSTEAFF. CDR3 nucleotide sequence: TGCGCCAGCAGCTTCACGGGGGGAAGCACTGAAGCTTTCTTT.

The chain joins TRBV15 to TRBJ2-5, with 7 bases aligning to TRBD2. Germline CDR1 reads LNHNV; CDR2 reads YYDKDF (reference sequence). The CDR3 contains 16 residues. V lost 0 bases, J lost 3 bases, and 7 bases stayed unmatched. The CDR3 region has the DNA TGTGCCACCAGCAGAGAAGGGCGGGAGAGGGAAGAGACCCAGTACTTC. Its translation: CATSREGREREETQYF.

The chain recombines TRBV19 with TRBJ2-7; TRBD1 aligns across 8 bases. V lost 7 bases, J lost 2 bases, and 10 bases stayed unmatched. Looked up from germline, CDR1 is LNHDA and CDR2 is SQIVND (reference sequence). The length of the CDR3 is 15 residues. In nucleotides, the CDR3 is TGTGCCAGTACCGTAGGTCCAGGGGGCCCCTACGAGCAGTACTTC. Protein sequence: CASTVGPGGPYEQYF.

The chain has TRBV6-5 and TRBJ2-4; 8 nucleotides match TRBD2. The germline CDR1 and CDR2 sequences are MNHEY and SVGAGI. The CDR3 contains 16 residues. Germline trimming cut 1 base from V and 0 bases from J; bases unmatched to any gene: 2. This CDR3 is CASSYYGGVAKNIQYF. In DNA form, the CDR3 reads TGTGCCAGCAGTTACTACGGGGGGGTAGCCAAAAACATTCAGTACTTC.

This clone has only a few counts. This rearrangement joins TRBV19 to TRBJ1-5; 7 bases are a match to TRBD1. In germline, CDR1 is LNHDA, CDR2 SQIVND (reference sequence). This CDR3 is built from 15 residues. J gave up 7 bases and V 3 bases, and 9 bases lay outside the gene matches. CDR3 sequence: CASSIHRGGGQPQHF. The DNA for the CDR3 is TGTGCCAGTAGTATCCACAGGGGCGGAGGGCAGCCCCAGCATTTT.

DNA of the CDR3: TGCGCCAGCAGCTTGGGACCCGACGGGTATCAGCCCCAGCATTTT. Its translation is CASSLGPDGYQPQHF. This chain uses TRBV5-1 with TRBJ1-5; D not resolved. The CDR3 extends over 15 amino acids. Germline loops: CDR1 SGHRS, CDR2 YFSETQ. V lost 0 bases to trimming and J lost 5 bases, with 12 bases between them.

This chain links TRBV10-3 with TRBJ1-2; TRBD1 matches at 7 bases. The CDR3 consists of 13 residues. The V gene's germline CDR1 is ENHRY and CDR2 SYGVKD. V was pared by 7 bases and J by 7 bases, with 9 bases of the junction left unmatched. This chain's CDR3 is CAITDRAGGGYTF. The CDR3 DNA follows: TGTGCCATCACAGACAGGGCGGGGGGTGGCTACACCTTC.

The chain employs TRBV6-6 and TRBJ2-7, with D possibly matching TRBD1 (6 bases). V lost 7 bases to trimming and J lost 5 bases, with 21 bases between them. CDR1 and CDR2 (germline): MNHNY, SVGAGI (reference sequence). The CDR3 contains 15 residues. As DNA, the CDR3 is TGTGCCAGCACCTTACGGGACACACGGTCGGACGAGCAGTACTTC. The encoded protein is CASTLRDTRSDEQYF.

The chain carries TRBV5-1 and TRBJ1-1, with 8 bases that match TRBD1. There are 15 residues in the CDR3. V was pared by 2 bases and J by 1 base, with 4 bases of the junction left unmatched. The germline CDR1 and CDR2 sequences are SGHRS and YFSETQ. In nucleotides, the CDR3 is TGCGCCAGCAGCTTCCCGGGACAGGCGAACACTGAAGCTTTCTTT. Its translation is CASSFPGQANTEAFF.

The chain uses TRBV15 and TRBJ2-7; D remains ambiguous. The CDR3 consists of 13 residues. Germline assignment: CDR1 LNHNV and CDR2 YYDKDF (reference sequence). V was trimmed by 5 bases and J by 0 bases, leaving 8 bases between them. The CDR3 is CATSVSPSYEQYF. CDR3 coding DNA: TGTGCCACCAGCGTCAGTCCCTCCTACGAGCAGTACTTC.

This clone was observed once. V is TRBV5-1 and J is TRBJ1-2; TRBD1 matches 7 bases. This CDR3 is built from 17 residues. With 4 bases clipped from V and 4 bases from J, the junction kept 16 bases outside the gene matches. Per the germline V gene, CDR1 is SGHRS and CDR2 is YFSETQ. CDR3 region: CASSMGDRYNRRYGYTF. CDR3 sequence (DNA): TGCGCCAGCAGCATGGGGGACAGATACAATAGACGCTATGGCTACACCTTC.

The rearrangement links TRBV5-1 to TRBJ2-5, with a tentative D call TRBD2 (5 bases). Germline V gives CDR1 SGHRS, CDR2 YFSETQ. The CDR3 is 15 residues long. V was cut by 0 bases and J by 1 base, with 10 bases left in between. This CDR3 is CASSLAGGLQETQYF. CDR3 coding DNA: TGCGCCAGCAGCTTGGCAGGCGGGCTCCAAGAGACCCAGTACTTC.

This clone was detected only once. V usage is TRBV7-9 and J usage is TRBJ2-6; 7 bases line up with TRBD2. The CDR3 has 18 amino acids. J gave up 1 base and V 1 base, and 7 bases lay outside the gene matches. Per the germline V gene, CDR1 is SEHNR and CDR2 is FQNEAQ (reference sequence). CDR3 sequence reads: CASSLGPGGGSGANVLTF. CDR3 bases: TGTGCCAGCAGCTTAGGGCCGGGGGGAGGATCTGGGGCCAACGTCCTGACTTTC.

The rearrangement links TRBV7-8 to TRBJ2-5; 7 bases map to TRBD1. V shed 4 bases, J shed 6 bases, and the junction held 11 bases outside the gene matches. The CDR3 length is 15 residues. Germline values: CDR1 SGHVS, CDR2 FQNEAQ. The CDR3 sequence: CASSSRQGPSQTQYF. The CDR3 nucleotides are TGTGCCAGCAGCTCTAGACAGGGCCCTTCACAGACCCAGTACTTC.

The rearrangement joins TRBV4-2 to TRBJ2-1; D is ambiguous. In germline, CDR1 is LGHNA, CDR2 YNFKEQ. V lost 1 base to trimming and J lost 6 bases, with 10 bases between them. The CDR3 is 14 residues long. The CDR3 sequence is CASSQVGSFNEQFF. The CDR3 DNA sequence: TGTGCCAGCAGCCAAGTAGGTAGCTTCAATGAGCAGTTCTTC.

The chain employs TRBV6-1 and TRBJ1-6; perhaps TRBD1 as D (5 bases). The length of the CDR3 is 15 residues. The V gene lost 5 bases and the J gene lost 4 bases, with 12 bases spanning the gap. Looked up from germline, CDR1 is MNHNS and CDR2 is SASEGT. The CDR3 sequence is CASSLWGAYNSPLHF. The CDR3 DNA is TGTGCCAGCAGTCTTTGGGGCGCGTATAATTCACCCCTCCACTTT.

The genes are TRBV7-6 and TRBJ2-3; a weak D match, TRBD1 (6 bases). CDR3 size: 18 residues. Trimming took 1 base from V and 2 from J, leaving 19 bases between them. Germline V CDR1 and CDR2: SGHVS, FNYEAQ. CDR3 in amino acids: CASSLVGALSRATDTQYF. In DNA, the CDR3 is TGTGCCAGCAGCTTAGTGGGGGCACTTTCGCGCGCCACAGATACGCAGTATTTT.

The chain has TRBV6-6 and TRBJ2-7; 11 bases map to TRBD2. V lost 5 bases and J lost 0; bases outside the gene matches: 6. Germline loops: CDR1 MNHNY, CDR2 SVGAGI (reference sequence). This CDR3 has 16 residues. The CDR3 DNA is TGTGCCAGCAGTCCCGGGACTAGCGGCTACTCCTACGAGCAGTACTTC. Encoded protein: CASSPGTSGYSYEQYF.